This T cell receptor beta chain derives from a study of blood T cell repertoires in COVID-19. Turning to the study itself: The samples span acute and convalescent COVID-19 from the United States, Italy and Spain. PBMCs, B-cell-depleted T cells, or T cells were the source of the cDNA or gDNA that made up the material.

Germline values: CDR1 MGHRA, CDR2 YSYEKL. The CDR3 is 16 amino acids. V lost 1 base, J lost 4 bases, and 14 bases lay in between. In the original analysis: Estimation of nucleated cell counts relied on the amplification of reference gene primers. This table comes from immunoSEQ multiplex PCR, and its TCRdb copy is limited to in-frame clones, with some not included. The DNA gave D and trimming, while V, J and clone size come from that table. In the table there are more than 60,000 clones, about four fifths of which are singletons. This sequence was found in a man aged 60 to 75 with acute or convalescent COVID-19. Sequencing input: peripheral blood. V and J are TRBV4-1 and TRBJ2-1, with D maybe TRBD2 (6 bases). The CDR3 bases are TGCGCCAGCAGCCAAGCCCAGGGACTTTCTTACAATGAGCAGTTCTTC. It specifies CASSQAQGLSYNEQFF.